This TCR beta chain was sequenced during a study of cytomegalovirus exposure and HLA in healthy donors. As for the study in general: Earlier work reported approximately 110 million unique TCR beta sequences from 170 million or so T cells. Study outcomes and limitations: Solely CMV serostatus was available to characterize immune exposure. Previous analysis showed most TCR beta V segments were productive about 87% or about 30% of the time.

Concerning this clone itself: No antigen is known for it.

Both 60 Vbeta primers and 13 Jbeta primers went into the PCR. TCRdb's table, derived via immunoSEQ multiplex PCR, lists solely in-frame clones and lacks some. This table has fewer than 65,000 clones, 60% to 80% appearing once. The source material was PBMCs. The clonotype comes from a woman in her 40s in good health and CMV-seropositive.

The CDR3 sequence is CASSLVLGTVEETQYF. As DNA, the CDR3 is TGCGCCAGCAGCTTGGTCCTTGGGACAGTAGAAGAGACCCAGTACTTC. J is TRBJ2-5 and V is TRBV5-1; 7 bases fit TRBD1. The CDR3 runs 16 residues. Germline lookup yields CDR1 SGHRS and CDR2 YFSETQ. Unmatched junction bases numbered 8, after V lost 0 bases and J lost 3 bases.